This is a list of T cell receptor beta chains from one sample in a study of T-cell memory formation after mild COVID-19. TCRdb ran MiXCR on the 5' RACE reads and lists one entry per CDR3 protein. In the table there are 350,000 to 500,000 distinct CDR3 sequences, less than 25% of which are singletons. Sequencing was carried out using PBMCs or a T cell subset sorted from them (not recorded which). The source of these receptors is an adult woman who had mild COVID-19 (a few samples of this study predate the infection). Cell type and time point are not known. Each CDR3 is given with its conserved first and last residue. A D gene is named only where the DNA matches it firmly. Only some rows state a clone size, as once, few, many or a class for expanded clones.

D: .; V: TRBV25-1; size: .; J: TRBJ2-7; CDR3: CASSEGGDTLEQYF; DNA: TGTGCCAGCAGTGAAGGTGGGGACACCCTCGAGCAGTACTTC
D: .; V: TRBV7-8; size: .; J: TRBJ1-2; CDR3: CASSFRGSSYGYTF; DNA: TGTGCCAGCAGCTTTCGGGGATCTTCTTATGGCTACACCTTC
D: TRBD1; V: TRBV4-3; size: .; J: TRBJ2-1; CDR3: CASSQRTWTGVNNEQFF; DNA: TGCGCCAGCAGCCAAAGGACCTGGACAGGGGTGAACAATGAGCAGTTCTTC
D: TRBD1; V: TRBV29-1; size: .; J: TRBJ2-5; CDR3: CSVRTGGRETQYF; DNA: TGCAGCGTCCGAACAGGGGGGCGGGAGACCCAGTACTTC
D: TRBD1; V: TRBV4-3; size: .; J: TRBJ2-1; CDR3: CASSQDTGDEQFF; DNA: TGCGCCAGCAGCCAGGATACAGGGGATGAGCAGTTCTTC
D: .; V: TRBV12-3/TRBV12-4; size: .; J: TRBJ2-2; CDR3: CASCTGGPPNTGELFF; DNA: TGTGCCAGCTGCACCGGGGGGCCTCCGAACACCGGGGAGCTGTTTTTT
D: .; V: TRBV27; size: few; J: TRBJ2-1; CDR3: CASSADSLSYNEQFF; DNA: TGTGCCAGCAGCGCGGACAGCCTCTCCTACAATGAGCAGTTCTTC
D: .; V: TRBV5-6; size: few; J: TRBJ2-3; CDR3: CASSLGGTATGTDTQYF; DNA: TGTGCCAGCAGCTTGGGGGGGACGGCTACGGGCACAGATACGCAGTATTTT
D: TRBD1; V: TRBV29-1; size: .; J: TRBJ1-1; CDR3: CSVEKEGQTNTEAFF; DNA: TGCAGCGTTGAGAAAGAGGGACAGACGAACACTGAAGCTTTCTTT
D: TRBD1; V: TRBV12-3/TRBV12-4; size: few; J: TRBJ1-1; CDR3: CASSARGLDTEAFF; DNA: TGTGCCAGCAGTGCCAGGGGGTTGGACACTGAAGCTTTCTTT
D: .; V: TRBV30; size: .; J: TRBJ1-1; CDR3: CAWSGNSRTAFF; DNA: TGTGCCTGGAGTGGAAACTCCCGGACGGCTTTCTTT
D: .; V: TRBV30; size: .; J: TRBJ2-1; CDR3: CAWTPRSSYNEQFF; DNA: TGTGCCTGGACCCCCCGGAGCTCCTACAATGAGCAGTTCTTC
D: .; V: TRBV7-9; size: few; J: TRBJ2-7; CDR3: CASTSPPYEQYF; DNA: TGTGCCAGCACCTCCCCGCCCTACGAGCAGTACTTC
D: .; V: TRBV7-3; size: .; J: TRBJ1-2; CDR3: CASSLDGAMGYGYTF; DNA: TGTGCCAGCAGCTTAGATGGGGCCATGGGCTATGGCTACACCTTC
D: TRBD2; V: TRBV7-6; size: .; J: TRBJ2-5; CDR3: CASSFTSGRQEAQYF; DNA: TGTGCCAGCAGCTTCACTAGCGGGAGGCAAGAGGCCCAGTACTTC
D: .; V: TRBV11-2; size: once; J: TRBJ2-2; CDR3: CASSADKVTGELFF; DNA: TGTGCCAGCAGCGCTGATAAGGTTACCGGGGAGCTGTTTTTT
D: .; V: TRBV6-4; size: few; J: TRBJ2-1; CDR3: CASSDGHSPNNEQFF; DNA: TGTGCCAGCAGTGACGGGCACTCCCCCAACAATGAGCAGTTCTTC
D: TRBD1; V: TRBV7-6; size: .; J: TRBJ2-4; CDR3: CASSCQDRTGTEIAKNIQYF; DNA: TGTGCCAGCAGCTGCCAAGATCGGACAGGGACCGAAATAGCCAAAAACATTCAGTACTTC
D: TRBD1; V: TRBV20-1; size: few; J: TRBJ2-2; CDR3: CSARWTGDTGELFF; DNA: TGCAGTGCGAGATGGACAGGGGACACCGGGGAGCTGTTTTTT
D: TRBD1; V: TRBV10-3; size: once; J: TRBJ2-7; CDR3: CAISALRTGSIYEQYF; DNA: TGTGCCATCAGTGCCTTAAGGACAGGGTCTATTTACGAGCAGTACTTC
D: .; V: TRBV12-3/TRBV12-4; size: .; J: TRBJ2-7; CDR3: CASTLGLTQYF; DNA: TGTGCCAGCACCTTGGGGCTCACTCAGTACTTC
D: TRBD2; V: TRBV3-1; size: .; J: TRBJ2-5; CDR3: CASSQYTGTSVFETQYF; DNA: TGTGCCAGCAGCCAATATACGGGGACTAGCGTTTTCGAGACCCAGTACTTC
D: .; V: TRBV4-2; size: .; J: TRBJ2-4; CDR3: CASSQDLKQIKNIQYF; DNA: TGTGCCAGCAGCCAAGATTTGAAACAAATCAAAAACATTCAGTACTTC
D: TRBD2; V: TRBV7-9; size: .; J: TRBJ2-3; CDR3: CASSCPLAGGTDTQYF; DNA: TGTGCCAGCAGCTGTCCCCTAGCGGGAGGTACAGATACGCAGTATTTT
D: .; V: TRBV11-2; size: .; J: TRBJ1-2; CDR3: CASSLGGQNYGYTF; DNA: TGTGCCAGCAGCTTAGGAGGACAGAACTATGGCTACACCTTC
D: .; V: TRBV29-1; size: .; J: TRBJ2-1; CDR3: CSVGQGGSSYNEQFF; DNA: TGCAGCGTTGGACAAGGGGGGAGCTCCTACAATGAGCAGTTCTTC
D: TRBD1; V: TRBV4-3; size: few; J: TRBJ2-5; CDR3: CASSQAWGQWETQYF; DNA: TGCGCCAGCAGCCAAGCGTGGGGACAGTGGGAGACCCAGTACTTC
D: .; V: TRBV11-3; size: .; J: TRBJ2-2; CDR3: CASSLRLGNTGELFF; DNA: TGTGCCAGCAGCTTACGACTAGGGAACACCGGGGAGCTGTTTTTT
D: .; V: TRBV21-1; size: .; J: TRBJ1-5; CDR3: CASSKGAGTIGQPQHF; DNA: TGTGCCAGCAGCAAAGGTGCAGGGACTATCGGACAGCCCCAGCATTTT
D: .; V: TRBV6-1; size: .; J: TRBJ1-5; CDR3: CASSRTLDQPQHF; DNA: TGTGCCAGCAGTAGGACGTTGGATCAGCCCCAGCATTTT
D: .; V: TRBV24-1; size: .; J: TRBJ2-1; CDR3: CATSDSLVSYEQFF; DNA: TGTGCCACCAGTGATTCCCTAGTATCATATGAGCAGTTCTTC
D: TRBD2; V: TRBV6-2/TRBV6-3; size: .; J: TRBJ2-2; CDR3: CASSYSRGRAVGTGELFF; DNA: TGTGCCAGCAGTTACTCTCGCGGGAGGGCCGTCGGCACCGGGGAGCTGTTTTTT
D: TRBD1; V: TRBV2; size: few; J: TRBJ1-5; CDR3: CASSPGQASNQPQHF; DNA: TGTGCCAGCAGTCCGGGACAGGCCAGCAATCAGCCCCAGCATTTT
D: TRBD2; V: TRBV12-3/TRBV12-4; size: many; J: TRBJ2-7; CDR3: CASSPRTSGIITYEQYF; DNA: TGTGCCAGCAGCCCAAGGACTAGCGGGATTATCACCTACGAGCAGTACTTC
D: TRBD1; V: TRBV5-1; size: .; J: TRBJ1-5; CDR3: CASSLEGTGFQPQHF; DNA: TGCGCCAGCAGCTTGGAGGGGACAGGGTTTCAGCCCCAGCATTTT
D: .; V: TRBV6-5; size: .; J: TRBJ1-2; CDR3: CASSPGHIYGYTF; DNA: TGTGCCAGCAGTCCGGGACACATTTATGGCTACACCTTC
D: TRBD2; V: TRBV12-3/TRBV12-4; size: many; J: TRBJ2-1; CDR3: CASSLRVSGRVNEQFF; DNA: TGTGCCAGCAGTTTAAGGGTGAGCGGGAGGGTTAATGAGCAGTTCTTC
D: TRBD2; V: TRBV6-1; size: few; J: TRBJ2-3; CDR3: CASSDQLAGGPTDTQYF; DNA: TGTGCCAGCAGTGACCAACTAGCGGGAGGGCCGACAGATACGCAGTATTTT
D: .; V: TRBV7-8; size: .; J: TRBJ1-2; CDR3: CASSLAALYGYTF; DNA: TGTGCCAGCAGCTTAGCCGCGCTGTATGGCTACACCTTC
D: .; V: TRBV5-1; size: .; J: TRBJ2-7; CDR3: CASSLVPGQSYEQYF; DNA: TGCGCCAGCAGCTTGGTCCCGGGACAATCCTACGAGCAGTACTTC
D: TRBD1; V: TRBV18; size: few; J: TRBJ2-7; CDR3: CASSPTRDSSYEQYF; DNA: TGTGCCAGCTCACCGACCCGGGACAGCTCCTACGAGCAGTACTTC
D: .; V: TRBV11-2; size: .; J: TRBJ2-1; CDR3: CASSLEFRTIDEQFF; DNA: TGTGCCAGCAGCTTAGAGTTTAGGACTATAGATGAGCAGTTCTTC
D: TRBD2; V: TRBV18; size: .; J: TRBJ2-1; CDR3: CASSPRGTSGLDEQFF; DNA: TGTGCCAGCTCACCAAGAGGGACTAGCGGGTTAGATGAGCAGTTCTTC
D: .; V: TRBV7-3; size: .; J: TRBJ2-3; CDR3: CASSLNPSDTQYF; DNA: TGTGCCAGCAGCTTAAACCCTTCAGATACGCAGTATTTT
D: .; V: TRBV3-1; size: .; J: TRBJ1-1; CDR3: CASSQWGGGSGTEAFF; DNA: TGTGCCAGCAGCCAATGGGGTGGAGGAAGTGGGACTGAAGCTTTCTTT
D: .; V: TRBV9; size: .; J: TRBJ2-3; CDR3: CASSVARTEDTQYF; DNA: TGTGCCAGCAGCGTCGCTCGAACAGAAGATACGCAGTATTTT
D: TRBD1; V: TRBV5-1; size: few; J: TRBJ1-1; CDR3: CASSFKTGVTNTEAFF; DNA: TGCGCCAGCAGCTTTAAAACAGGGGTTACGAACACTGAAGCTTTCTTT